This T cell receptor (beta chain) derives from a study of shared T cell receptors in the human thymus. Only in-frame clones appear in the TCRdb table, and some are missing; sequencing was by immunoSEQ multiplex PCR. The sample comprises 450,000 to 650,000 clones, around three quarters of which are singletons, and around 0.013% rests with the top ten. CDR3 length: 15 amino acids. In germline, CDR1 is SGHRS, CDR2 YFSETQ. V shed 2 bases and J 3 bases; nucleotides not matched to a gene: 6. These data are also associated with another study on human thymus T cells. Per that paper: The study used thymus tissue resected during corrective heart surgery. Reports from related research described highly overlapping thymic repertoires among unrelated individuals.

This clonotype originated in a boy younger than two with a congenital heart defect. This chain joins TRBV5-1 and TRBJ2-5, with TRBD2 matching 8 bases. Sequenced input: thymocytes. This chain's CDR3 is CASSLAGDLKETQYF. In DNA form, the CDR3 reads TGCGCCAGCAGCTTAGCGGGAGATCTCAAAGAGACCCAGTACTTC. Full variable domain (remainder filled in from reference TRBV5-1 and TRBJ2-5): KAGVTQTPRYLIKTRGQQVTLSCSPISGHRSVSWYQQTPGQGLQFLFEYFSETQRNKGNFPGRFSGRQFSNSRSEMNVSTLELGDSALYLCASSLAGDLKETQYFGPGTRLLVL.